This T cell receptor (beta chain) was identified in a study of T cell responses to AZD1222 COVID-19 vaccine. Study background: Samples with a second dose at about 4 or about 12 weeks were pooled together.

The table came from immunoSEQ multiplex PCR; TCRdb's copy has only in-frame clones and leaves some out. The data hold roughly 86,000 clones, with around 91% observed a single time. Study-level points and caveats: Of the AZD1222 recipients, only 5 or 6 were seropositive at baseline. With dominance at 160-218 and 743-854, vaccine-associated CD4 TCRs spanned spike.

This CDR3 is built from 13 residues. Germline V CDR1 and CDR2: ENHRY, SYGVKD. Trimming cost V 6 bases and J 8 bases, with 13 bases left between them. This clone came up a few times. The target antigen is unknown. The starting material was peripheral blood, obtained on day 0 of AZD1222 vaccination. The chain links TRBV10-3 to TRBJ2-2; D is unresolved. This receptor was obtained from an adult in good health. This CDR3 reads CAISGSPYGELFF. The CDR3 DNA is TGTGCCATCAGCGGGTCCCCGTATGGGGAGCTGTTTTTT.